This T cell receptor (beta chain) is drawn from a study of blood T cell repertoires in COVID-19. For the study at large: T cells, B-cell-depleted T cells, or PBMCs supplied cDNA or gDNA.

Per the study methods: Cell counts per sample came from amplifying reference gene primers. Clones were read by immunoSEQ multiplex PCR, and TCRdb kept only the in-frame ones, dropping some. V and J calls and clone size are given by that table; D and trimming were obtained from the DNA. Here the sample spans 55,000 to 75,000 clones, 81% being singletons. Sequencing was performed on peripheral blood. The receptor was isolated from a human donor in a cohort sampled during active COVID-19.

This chain's CDR3 is CASNRTPGYEQYF. CDR3 bases: TGTGCCAGCAACCGAACCCCGGGGTACGAGCAGTACTTC. The genes are TRBV28 and TRBJ2-7, with a possible D match to TRBD2 (5 bases). The V gene's germline CDR1 is MDHEN and CDR2 SYDVKM. The CDR3 is 13 residues long. The V and J ends lost 7 bases and 4 bases respectively, with 14 bases between them.